These T cell receptor beta chains were read from a single sample in a study of regulatory T cells in long-lasting Graves disease. From the multiplex PCR reads, TCRdb called clonotypes with MiXCR, one entry per CDR3 protein. The repertoire holds about 470,000 distinct CDR3 sequences, 20% seen once, with 6.5% to 8% in the top ten. This specimen consisted of peripheral blood mononuclear cells (PBMCs), obtained when the disease was refractory, from a patient treated with antithyroid drugs. These receptors all come from a female donor with Graves disease. Each CDR3 is given with its conserved first and last residue. Fields, in order: V gene, clone size, D gene, J gene, CDR3 protein, CDR3 DNA. The D gene is left open where the match is weak. Clone size appears in some rows only: once, few, many, or a class for an expanded clone.

>TRBV2|many|NA|TRBJ1-6
CASSEAVGGTLHF
TGTGCCAGCAGTGAAGCGGTCGGGGGAACCCTCCACTTT
>TRBV13|NA|NA|TRBJ1-1
CASSLGFPVTQAFF
TGTGCCAGCAGCTTAGGGTTTCCTGTGACTCAAGCTTTCTTT
>TRBV5-1|many|NA|TRBJ2-7
CASSKGLSSNEQYF
TGCGCCAGCAGCAAAGGGTTATCGTCCAACGAGCAGTACTTC
>TRBV11-1|NA|NA|TRBJ2-3
CASSSPGATDTQYF
TGTGCCAGCAGCTCCCCGGGGGCCACAGATACGCAGTATTTT
>TRBV5-6|NA|NA|TRBJ1-4
CASSPARGANEKLFF
TGTGCCAGCAGCCCCGCACGGGGAGCTAATGAAAAACTGTTTTTT
>TRBV12-3/TRBV12-4|few|NA|TRBJ2-3
CASSFSFRTDTQYF
TGTGCCAGCAGTTTTAGCTTCCGCACAGATACGCAGTATTTT
>TRBV28|many|TRBD2|TRBJ2-7
CASRQAGGSYEQYF
TGTGCCAGCAGGCAAGCGGGAGGGAGTTACGAGCAGTACTTC
>TRBV5-1|few|NA|TRBJ1-1
CASSLGSASDEAFF
TGCGCCAGCAGCTTGGGGTCAGCCAGTGATGAAGCTTTCTTT
>TRBV29-1|NA|NA|TRBJ2-7
CSVGGGATYEQYF
TGCAGCGTTGGGGGCGGGGCCACCTACGAGCAGTACTTC
>TRBV12-3/TRBV12-4|many|NA|TRBJ2-7
CASSLGRGGTYEQYF
TGTGCCAGCAGTTTGGGTCGAGGGGGAACCTACGAGCAGTACTTC
>TRBV19|few|NA|TRBJ2-5
CASSKFRGEVQETQYF
TGTGCCAGTAGTAAGTTTCGCGGAGAAGTCCAAGAGACCCAGTACTTC
>TRBV19|NA|TRBD1|TRBJ2-4
CASSGTGVFSIQYF
TGTGCCAGTAGTGGGACAGGGGTTTTTTCCATTCAGTACTTC
>TRBV28|many|TRBD1|TRBJ2-7
CASSSDRGEQYF
TGTGCCAGCAGTTCGGACAGGGGAGAGCAGTACTTC
>TRBV9|NA|TRBD2|TRBJ2-3
CASSTPGLAGGPSDTQYF
TGTGCCAGCAGCACACCGGGACTAGCGGGAGGGCCCTCAGATACGCAGTATTTT
>TRBV6-2/TRBV6-3|many|TRBD1|TRBJ2-7
CASSPNIKHGQGIYEQYF
TGTGCCAGCAGCCCAAATATCAAACATGGACAGGGGATCTACGAGCAGTACTTC
>TRBV12-5|NA|NA|TRBJ2-2
CASGLGITGELFF
TGTGCTAGTGGTTTGGGAATTACCGGGGAGCTGTTTTTT
>TRBV5-1|few|NA|TRBJ1-1
CASSFNRVQNTEAFF
TGCGCCAGCAGCTTTAACCGGGTCCAGAACACTGAAGCTTTCTTT
>TRBV29-1|NA|NA|TRBJ2-2
CSVPNLSTVLNTGELFF
TGCAGCGTTCCAAACCTCTCGACAGTCCTGAACACCGGGGAGCTGTTTTTT
>TRBV5-1|NA|TRBD1|TRBJ1-1
CASSLGTAASLTEAFF
TGCGCCAGCAGCTTAGGGACAGCCGCTTCCCTCACTGAAGCTTTCTTT
>TRBV19|few|NA|TRBJ2-7
CASSGQQGYEQYF
TGTGCCAGTTCTGGACAGCAAGGCTACGAGCAGTACTTC
>TRBV29-1|many|NA|TRBJ2-7
CSGSRGPAYEQYF
TGCAGCGGCAGCAGGGGACCAGCCTACGAGCAGTACTTC
>TRBV28|many|TRBD1|TRBJ2-6
CASSGQALSGANVLTF
TGTGCCAGCAGTGGACAGGCGCTCTCTGGGGCCAACGTCCTGACTTTC
>TRBV2|many|TRBD1|TRBJ1-3
CASSASGTVSGNTIYF
TGTGCCAGCAGTGCGTCCGGGACAGTGTCTGGAAACACCATATATTTT
>TRBV7-9|few|NA|TRBJ1-1
CASSLFASNTEAFF
TGTGCCAGCAGCTTGTTCGCCAGTAACACTGAAGCTTTCTTT
>TRBV11-2|many|NA|TRBJ2-6
CASSLGPLASSSGANVLTF
TGTGCCAGCAGCCTGGGCCCCCTAGCGTCTAGCTCTGGGGCCAACGTCCTGACTTTC
>TRBV20-1|many|NA|TRBJ1-1
CSARDSVGGSAFF
TGCAGTGCTAGAGATTCAGTGGGGGGTTCAGCTTTCTTT
>TRBV12-3/TRBV12-4|few|NA|TRBJ1-2
CASSLGSGGSYGYTF
TGTGCCAGCAGTTTGGGTTCGGGGGGCAGCTATGGCTACACCTTC
>TRBV6-1|many|NA|TRBJ1-2
CASSGQLANYGYTF
TGTGCCAGCAGTGGGCAGCTAGCTAACTATGGCTACACCTTC
>TRBV20-1|few|TRBD1|TRBJ2-4
CSAREGGQGFSAKNIQYF
TGCAGTGCTAGAGAGGGGGGACAGGGATTTTCAGCCAAAAACATTCAGTACTTC
>TRBV4-3|few|NA|TRBJ1-3
CASSQDAVAGRMSGNTIYF
TGCGCCAGCAGCCAAGATGCAGTGGCAGGGAGGATGTCTGGAAACACCATATATTTT
>TRBV6-2/TRBV6-3|NA|NA|TRBJ1-5
CASSYVGQPQHF
TGTGCCAGCAGTTACGTAGGTCAGCCCCAGCATTTT
>TRBV6-1|many|NA|TRBJ1-1
CASSLDGRGAAFF
TGTGCCAGCAGCCTCGACGGTCGAGGAGCGGCTTTCTTT
>TRBV2|many|TRBD1|TRBJ2-5
CASSLDRGRETQYF
TGTGCCAGCAGTCTAGACAGGGGGCGGGAGACCCAGTACTTC
>TRBV10-3|few|NA|TRBJ2-7
CAISVARGSYEQYF
TGTGCCATCAGTGTGGCCCGGGGCTCCTACGAGCAGTACTTC
>TRBV12-3/TRBV12-4|many|TRBD1|TRBJ2-7
CASSFPIGTGTYEQYF
TGTGCCAGCAGTTTCCCTATCGGGACAGGGACCTACGAGCAGTACTTC
>TRBV29-1|NA|TRBD2|TRBJ2-3
CSVEVAGGTDTQYF
TGCAGCGTTGAGGTAGCGGGAGGGACAGATACGCAGTATTTT
>TRBV20-1|few|TRBD2|TRBJ2-5
CSARGTSGSPGKPGETQYF
TGCAGTGCTAGAGGGACTAGCGGGAGCCCCGGGAAGCCCGGAGAGACCCAGTACTTC